Listed below are T cell receptor beta chains from one sample, sequenced in a study of T cell responses to AZD1222 COVID-19 vaccine. Assay used: immunoSEQ multiplex PCR; TCRdb lists only in-frame clones, some missing. The repertoire has about 39,000 clones, over 75% of them found once; the top ten carry 26%. The source was peripheral blood, collected 28 days after the second dose of the MenACWY control vaccine. The receptors originated from an adult who received the MenACWY meningococcal vaccine as a control. Each CDR3 is given with its conserved first and last residue. Fields, in order: clone size, J gene, V gene, D gene, CDR3 DNA, CDR3 protein. D genes are given only for firm matches. Expanded clones are given a class, and other clones once, few, many or no size at all.

abundance: NA; j_gene: TRBJ2-7; v_gene: TRBV18; d_gene: TRBD2; CDR3nt: TGTGCCAGCTCACCTCCCGGGACTAGCGGATACGAGCAGTACTTC; CDR3aa: CASSPPGTSGYEQYF
abundance: NA; j_gene: TRBJ2-1; v_gene: TRBV19; d_gene: NA; CDR3nt: TGTGCCAGTAGTGACGGGGCCACCTCCTACAATGAGCAGTTCTTC; CDR3aa: CASSDGATSYNEQFF
abundance: NA; j_gene: TRBJ2-7; v_gene: TRBV4-1; d_gene: NA; CDR3nt: TGCGCCAGCAGCCAAGCTCTGGAGGAGCAGTACTTC; CDR3aa: CASSQALEEQYF
abundance: NA; j_gene: TRBJ2-1; v_gene: TRBV5-4; d_gene: NA; CDR3nt: TGTGCCAGCAGCTTGGGTCCCTACAATGAGCAGTTCTTC; CDR3aa: CASSLGPYNEQFF
abundance: once; j_gene: TRBJ1-4; v_gene: TRBV19; d_gene: NA; CDR3nt: TGTGCCAGCCGAGAGGGAGAAAAACTGTTTTTT; CDR3aa: CASREGEKLFF
abundance: NA; j_gene: TRBJ1-2; v_gene: TRBV30; d_gene: NA; CDR3nt: TGTGCCTGGAGTGTCCAGGTCCGCTATGGCTACACCTTC; CDR3aa: CAWSVQVRYGYTF
abundance: NA; j_gene: TRBJ1-1; v_gene: TRBV6-5; d_gene: NA; CDR3nt: TGTGCCAGCAGTTACTCTGGGGGCTGGGCTTTCTTT; CDR3aa: CASSYSGGWAFF
abundance: once; j_gene: TRBJ2-2; v_gene: TRBV19; d_gene: TRBD1; CDR3nt: TGTGCCAGTAGTACAACAGGGGTGTACACCGGGGAGCTGTTTTTT; CDR3aa: CASSTTGVYTGELFF
abundance: once; j_gene: TRBJ2-5; v_gene: TRBV29-1; d_gene: TRBD2; CDR3nt: TGCAGCGTCACCCCGGGGGGGCAAGAGACCCAGTACTTC; CDR3aa: CSVTPGGQETQYF
abundance: NA; j_gene: TRBJ2-7; v_gene: TRBV5-8; d_gene: TRBD1; CDR3nt: TGTGCCAGCAGCCTGCTTACAGGGGCCGTCTCCTACGAGCAGTACTTC; CDR3aa: CASSLLTGAVSYEQYF
abundance: once; j_gene: TRBJ1-2; v_gene: TRBV29-1; d_gene: TRBD1; CDR3nt: TGCAGCGTTTTAGAACAGGGGGCCGATGGCTACACCTTC; CDR3aa: CSVLEQGADGYTF
abundance: NA; j_gene: TRBJ2-7; v_gene: TRBV4-1; d_gene: TRBD2; CDR3nt: TGCGCCAGCAGCCAAGAGGCGAGCGGGGATGCCTACGAGCAGTACTTC; CDR3aa: CASSQEASGDAYEQYF
abundance: NA; j_gene: TRBJ1-5; v_gene: TRBV5-5; d_gene: NA; CDR3nt: TGTGCCAGCAGCTTGGTAGGACAGCCCCAGCATTTT; CDR3aa: CASSLVGQPQHF
abundance: NA; j_gene: TRBJ1-2; v_gene: TRBV6-1; d_gene: NA; CDR3nt: TGTGCCAGCAGTGACCCACCCTCCAGGGGTGCTAACTATGGCTACACCTTC; CDR3aa: CASSDPPSRGANYGYTF
abundance: NA; j_gene: TRBJ2-7; v_gene: TRBV10-1; d_gene: TRBD1; CDR3nt: TGCGCCAGCAGTGATTCAACAGGGGTTGACGAGCAGTACTTC; CDR3aa: CASSDSTGVDEQYF
abundance: NA; j_gene: TRBJ1-6; v_gene: TRBV6-6; d_gene: TRBD1; CDR3nt: TGTGCCAGCAGTCCCCGACAGGGCAATTCACCCCTCCACTTT; CDR3aa: CASSPRQGNSPLHF
abundance: NA; j_gene: TRBJ2-1; v_gene: TRBV19; d_gene: NA; CDR3nt: TGTGCCAGTAGTATGGCCGGGTACAATGAGCAGTTCTTC; CDR3aa: CASSMAGYNEQFF
abundance: NA; j_gene: TRBJ1-6; v_gene: TRBV6-5; d_gene: NA; CDR3nt: TGTGCCAGCAGAGATACAGGGTCCCCTAATTCACCCCTCCACTTT; CDR3aa: CASRDTGSPNSPLHF
abundance: NA; j_gene: TRBJ2-5; v_gene: TRBV7-3; d_gene: NA; CDR3nt: TGTGCCAGCAGCCCTGGGGGGGGCCCACAAGAGACCCAGTACTTC; CDR3aa: CASSPGGGPQETQYF
abundance: NA; j_gene: TRBJ2-1; v_gene: TRBV7-3; d_gene: NA; CDR3nt: TGTGCCAGCAGCTTCAGCCCGGATAACAATGAGCAGTTCTTC; CDR3aa: CASSFSPDNNEQFF
abundance: NA; j_gene: TRBJ2-7; v_gene: TRBV28; d_gene: NA; CDR3nt: TGTGCCAGCAGTTCTCGCGCCGAGCAGTACTTC; CDR3aa: CASSSRAEQYF
abundance: NA; j_gene: TRBJ1-6; v_gene: TRBV9; d_gene: NA; CDR3nt: TGTGCCAGCAGCGTAGGGTCGCCGGGTTATAATTCACCCCTCCACTTT; CDR3aa: CASSVGSPGYNSPLHF
abundance: once; j_gene: TRBJ2-1; v_gene: TRBV13; d_gene: NA; CDR3nt: TGTGCCAGCAGCTTAGTTGGGGGCTCCTACAATGAGCAGTTCTTC; CDR3aa: CASSLVGGSYNEQFF
abundance: NA; j_gene: TRBJ2-1; v_gene: TRBV6-2/TRBV6-3; d_gene: NA; CDR3nt: TGTGCCAGCAGCAAGGACAGCTACAATGAGCAGTTCTTC; CDR3aa: CASSKDSYNEQFF
abundance: NA; j_gene: TRBJ2-5; v_gene: TRBV4-1; d_gene: TRBD2; CDR3nt: TGCGCCAGCAGCCAAGCCCTGGGACTAGCGGGAGGGGAGACCCAGTACTTC; CDR3aa: CASSQALGLAGGETQYF
abundance: NA; j_gene: TRBJ1-2; v_gene: TRBV5-5; d_gene: NA; CDR3nt: TGTGCCAGCAGCTTGGGGGCACAGGGTAACTATGGCTACACCTTC; CDR3aa: CASSLGAQGNYGYTF
abundance: few; j_gene: TRBJ2-7; v_gene: TRBV27; d_gene: NA; CDR3nt: TGTGCCAGCCGGTGGCTGGGGGAGAGCTCCTACGAGCAGTACTTC; CDR3aa: CASRWLGESSYEQYF
abundance: NA; j_gene: TRBJ2-1; v_gene: TRBV9; d_gene: TRBD2; CDR3nt: TGTGCCAGCAGCGCCGTAGCGGGAGGCAATGAGCAGTTCTTC; CDR3aa: CASSAVAGGNEQFF
abundance: NA; j_gene: TRBJ2-3; v_gene: TRBV5-1; d_gene: NA; CDR3nt: TGCGCCAGCAGCTTGACAGTGCCAACAAATACGCAGTATTTT; CDR3aa: CASSLTVPTNTQYF
abundance: NA; j_gene: TRBJ1-2; v_gene: TRBV13; d_gene: NA; CDR3nt: TGTGCCAGCAGCTCCGGGACGGGTAACTATGGCTACACCTTC; CDR3aa: CASSSGTGNYGYTF
abundance: NA; j_gene: TRBJ2-2; v_gene: TRBV19; d_gene: NA; CDR3nt: TGTGCCAGTAGTCTCTTCGACTTGAACACCGGGGAGCTGTTTTTT; CDR3aa: CASSLFDLNTGELFF
abundance: NA; j_gene: TRBJ1-1; v_gene: TRBV27; d_gene: NA; CDR3nt: TGTGCCAGCAGTTTATATGTATCCGGTTTAGAAGCTTTCTTT; CDR3aa: CASSLYVSGLEAFF
abundance: NA; j_gene: TRBJ2-5; v_gene: TRBV5-1; d_gene: NA; CDR3nt: TGCGCCAGCAGCTTGGCCGTATTAGCGGACCTTCAAGAGACCCAGTACTTC; CDR3aa: CASSLAVLADLQETQYF
abundance: NA; j_gene: TRBJ2-1; v_gene: TRBV29-1; d_gene: TRBD1; CDR3nt: TGCAGCGTGGAACAGGGACAGGCCTTGCAGTTCTTC; CDR3aa: CSVEQGQALQFF
abundance: NA; j_gene: TRBJ1-4; v_gene: TRBV9; d_gene: TRBD1; CDR3nt: TGTGCCAGACCTCCGGGACAGGGCAATGAAAAACTGTTTTTT; CDR3aa: CARPPGQGNEKLFF
abundance: few; j_gene: TRBJ1-4; v_gene: TRBV5-4; d_gene: NA; CDR3nt: TGTGCCAGCAGCTCAGGAGACAAAGGTTTGGAAAAACTGTTTTTT; CDR3aa: CASSSGDKGLEKLFF
abundance: NA; j_gene: TRBJ2-7; v_gene: TRBV5-1; d_gene: NA; CDR3nt: TGCGCCAGCAGCTTACCAGCGGCCTACGAGCAGTACTTC; CDR3aa: CASSLPAAYEQYF
abundance: NA; j_gene: TRBJ2-1; v_gene: TRBV30; d_gene: NA; CDR3nt: TGTGCCTGGACCGACCCCCTAGCGCACAACTACAATGAGCAGTTCTTC; CDR3aa: CAWTDPLAHNYNEQFF
abundance: NA; j_gene: TRBJ2-5; v_gene: TRBV4-1; d_gene: NA; CDR3nt: TGCGCCAGCAGCCCAGACGGGTCCAGGCCTTCGGAGACCCAGTACTTC; CDR3aa: CASSPDGSRPSETQYF
abundance: NA; j_gene: TRBJ1-3; v_gene: TRBV3-1/TRBV3-2; d_gene: TRBD1; CDR3nt: TGTGCCAGCAGCCACAGACAGGGAAGCTCTGGAAACACCATATATTTT; CDR3aa: CASSHRQGSSGNTIYF
abundance: NA; j_gene: TRBJ1-5; v_gene: TRBV28; d_gene: NA; CDR3nt: TGTGCCAGCAGTAAGTATCAGCCCCAGCATTTT; CDR3aa: CASSKYQPQHF
abundance: few; j_gene: TRBJ2-7; v_gene: TRBV7-9; d_gene: TRBD2; CDR3nt: TGTGCCAGCAGCTTAGACAGCGGGAGGGCCAGGTACGAGCAGTACTTC; CDR3aa: CASSLDSGRARYEQYF
abundance: NA; j_gene: TRBJ1-2; v_gene: TRBV6-5; d_gene: NA; CDR3nt: TGTGCCAGCAGCCGCGGGCAGACGGGCCTCTATGGCTACACCTTC; CDR3aa: CASSRGQTGLYGYTF
abundance: NA; j_gene: TRBJ2-2; v_gene: TRBV11-2; d_gene: NA; CDR3nt: TGTGCCAGCAGCCACAACACCGGGGAGCTGTTTTTT; CDR3aa: CASSHNTGELFF
abundance: NA; j_gene: TRBJ1-1; v_gene: TRBV29-1; d_gene: NA; CDR3nt: TGCAGCGCCGACAGAGCTATGAACACTGAAGCTTTCTTT; CDR3aa: CSADRAMNTEAFF
abundance: NA; j_gene: TRBJ2-7; v_gene: TRBV2; d_gene: NA; CDR3nt: TGTGCCAGCAGTGAAAGTTGGCCAGGGAACTACGAGCAGTACTTC; CDR3aa: CASSESWPGNYEQYF
abundance: NA; j_gene: TRBJ1-5; v_gene: TRBV27; d_gene: NA; CDR3nt: TGTGCCATCAATTGGAGCAATCAGCCCCAGCATTTT; CDR3aa: CAINWSNQPQHF
abundance: few; j_gene: TRBJ2-4; v_gene: TRBV19; d_gene: TRBD2; CDR3nt: TGTGCCAGTAGTATGGGAGGGTTGGGAAACATTCAGTACTTC; CDR3aa: CASSMGGLGNIQYF
abundance: once; j_gene: TRBJ1-3; v_gene: TRBV19; d_gene: NA; CDR3nt: TGTGCCAGTAGTACCGGGTACTCTGGAAACACCATATATTTT; CDR3aa: CASSTGYSGNTIYF
abundance: NA; j_gene: TRBJ2-7; v_gene: TRBV7-8; d_gene: NA; CDR3nt: TGTGCCAGCAGCTTAGAACGAGCGGGCCCGGGAGAGCAGTACTTC; CDR3aa: CASSLERAGPGEQYF